These 5 T cell receptor beta chains originate from one sample sequenced in a study of human T cells and chemical hapten exposure. From the RACE reads, TCRdb called clonotypes with MiXCR, one entry per CDR3 protein. Of tens of thousands of distinct CDR3 sequences in the sample, 8% to 13% were seen once. Time point indicated: patch test 2, 6 weeks after DPC sensitization. Treatment in this sample: therapeutic diphenylcyclopropenone sensitization with weekly scalp DPC. This specimen consisted of whole blood, obtained in connection with sensitization to the hapten diphenylcyclopropenone (DPC). These receptors all stem from a woman in her 50s with alopecia areata. Some clones in this sample may be carry-over from other donors' samples.

This clonotype was observed a few times. The chain links TRBV20-1 to TRBJ2-6; D unresolved. Trimming took 0 bases from V and 4 from J, leaving 16 bases between them. The CDR3 spans 17 residues. Germline V lookup: CDR1 DFQATT, CDR2 SNEGSKA (reference sequence). The CDR3 is CSARDGRILRGANVLTF. In nucleotides, the CDR3 is TGCAGTGCTAGAGACGGCAGGATCCTACGGGGGGCCAACGTCCTGACTTTC.

This clonotype came up many times. The V call is TRBV29-1, the J call TRBJ1-2, with D possibly matching TRBD1 (5 bases). V was cut by 8 bases and J by 8 bases, with 15 bases left in between. CDR1 and CDR2 (germline): SQVTM, ANQGSEA. The CDR3 runs 11 residues. CDR3 region: CSHHGDGGYTF. In nucleotides, the CDR3 is TGCAGCCACCACGGGGACGGAGGCTACACCTTC.

This clonotype is medium-sized (0.01 to 0.1%) in the sample. One end of the junction does not line up with germline, which may come from a read error. The gene calls are TRBV20-1 and TRBJ2-7; 12 bases align to TRBD2. This CDR3 spans 16 amino acids. CDR1 and CDR2 from the germline V gene are DFQATT and SNEGSKA (reference sequence). This chain's CDR3 is CSASLAGGSLSSEQYF. The CDR3 nucleotides are TGCAGTGCTAGTCTAGCGGGAGGGAGCCTCTCCTCCGAGCAGTACTTC.

This clonotype has a handful of counts. This chain links TRBV11-3 with TRBJ2-1; D uncertain. This CDR3 is built from 14 residues. V was trimmed by 0 bases and J by 10 bases, leaving 13 bases between them. Germline-derived CDR1 and CDR2 are SGHNT and YENEEA. This chain's CDR3 is CASSLDHVAKEQFF. DNA for the CDR3: TGTGCCAGCAGCTTAGATCACGTTGCGAAGGAGCAGTTCTTC.

This clonotype was observed a handful of times. This rearrangement joins TRBV20-1 to TRBJ2-2, with 7 bases that match TRBD1. The J segment lost 1 base and the V segment lost 3 bases, leaving 2 bases of the junction unmatched. Germline V gene data show CDR1 as DFQATT and CDR2 as SNEGSKA (reference sequence). The CDR3 is made up of 14 amino acids. This chain's CDR3 is CSARRTGNTGELFF. The CDR3 DNA reads TGCAGTGCTAGGCGGACAGGGAACACCGGGGAGCTGTTTTTT.